This paragraph covers one TCR beta chain sequence. Its antigen is still unknown. These data belong to a study of T cell responses to AZD1222 COVID-19 vaccine. As for the study in general: Pooling of second doses given at about 4 or about 12 weeks was done.

Study results and caveats: Of the AZD1222 recipients, only 5 to 7 were seropositive at baseline.

TCRdb's copy holds only in-frame clones and misses some; the assay was immunoSEQ multiplex PCR. The data hold 150,000 to 160,000 clones, with about nine tenths observed a single time. Between the trimmed V and J ends, which lost 7 bases and 2 bases, there was a span of 10 bases. This CDR3 has 13 residues. From germline, CDR1 is ENHRY and CDR2 SYGVKD. The specimen was peripheral blood, collected on day 0 of AZD1222 vaccination. The chain couples TRBV10-3 to TRBJ2-3; D is perhaps TRBD1 or TRBD2 (5 bases each). The source is an adult in good health. The DNA for the CDR3 is TGTGCCATCACAGGGACCTCCACAGATACGCAGTATTTT. It encodes CAITGTSTDTQYF.